This T cell receptor beta chain came from a study of shared clonotypes between healthy human individuals. The study's findings and limits: Sample collection involved blood only; tissue repertoires are likely different. Rarefaction showed sorted-subset sequencing was incomplete despite large depth.

Trimming removed 3 bases at V and 5 bases at J, with 13 bases between. This CDR3 has 14 residues. Germline CDR1 is MNHEY and CDR2 is SVGAGI. Concerning this clone itself: The antigen is not known.

Data came from immunoSEQ multiplex PCR; TCRdb stores just in-frame clones and leaves some out. The table includes 2 million to 2.5 million clones, roughly 95% detected once. This TCR came from a man aged 18 to 29 in good health. The J gene is TRBJ1-1, the V gene TRBV6-5; D gene ambiguous. Sequencing was done on a sample of naive CD4+ T cells sorted from blood. Documented subset: CD45RA+ positively selected. The CDR3 bases are TGTGCCAGCAGTTATTGGGCGGAGAGGACTGAAGCTTTCTTT. Residues: CASSYWAERTEAFF.